Listed here are 27 T cell receptor beta chains from one sample, sequenced in a study of tumor-infiltrating lymphocytes in oesophageal squamous cell carcinoma. TCRdb called the PCR reads again in MiXCR, with one record for every CDR3 protein. The profile shows about 20,000 distinct CDR3 sequences, approximately 40% of them singletons. Sequenced material: blood. These receptors all come from a male donor with esophageal squamous cell carcinoma.

As concerns this clonotype: A much larger clone sits a single nucleotide away, making a read error possible. The chain has TRBV14 and TRBJ2-1; D uncertain. Gene TRBJ2-7 matches the end of the DNA better, so the J call may be wrong. This CDR3 contains 15 residues. In germline, CDR1 is SGHDN, CDR2 FVKESK. The CDR3 loop is CASSQDLVRMGEQYF. The CDR3 DNA follows: TGTGCCAGCAGCCAAGATTTGGTTCGCATGGGTGAGCAGTACTTC.

The genes are TRBV6-2 or TRBV6-3 and TRBJ1-2; no clear D. The CDR3 loop spans 15 amino acids. Germline-derived CDR1 and CDR2 are MNHEY and SVGEGT. V lost 6 bases to trimming and J lost 0 bases, with 14 bases between them. Here the CDR3 reads CASSPTVVTNYGYTF. The CDR3 DNA follows: TGTGCCAGCAGCCCAACAGTAGTGACTAACTATGGCTACACCTTC.

By its share, this clonotype is medium-sized. This CDR3 is CASSPVYRVDTQYF. The CDR3 nucleotides are TGTGCCAGCAGCCCGGTTTACAGGGTTGATACGCAGTATTTT. This rearrangement joins TRBV7-9 to TRBJ2-3, with D possibly matching TRBD1 (6 bases). Trimming stripped 5 bases from V and 6 bases from J, with 15 bases between. This CDR3 comprises 14 residues. Germline V gene data show CDR1 as SEHNR and CDR2 as FQNEAQ (reference sequence).

The gene calls are TRBV7-3 and TRBJ2-2; tentatively, D is TRBD2 (5 bases). The CDR3 length is 15 residues. Germline V CDR1 and CDR2: SGHTA, FQGTGA. The germline V and J ends were trimmed by 0 bases and 8 bases, with 13 bases remaining between them. The CDR3 DNA reads as TGTGCCAGCAGCTTAACCTCCAGCTCGGGAGGGGAGCTGTTTTTT. This encodes CASSLTSSSGGELFF.

This sequence joins TRBV7-8 and TRBJ2-5; TRBD1 matches 7 bases. Matching the DNA end better, TRBJ2-7 makes the J call doubtful. Germline V lookup: CDR1 SGHVS, CDR2 FQNEAQ. The CDR3 contains 15 residues. The CDR3 DNA is TGTGCCAGCAGCCCAAGACAGGGTCCCTCCTACGAGCAGTACTTC. Amino acids: CASSPRQGPSYEQYF.

This clonotype was counted many times. The chain uses TRBV12-3 or TRBV12-4 and TRBJ2-7; D unclear. This CDR3 has 12 residues. Trimming removed 5 bases from V and 0 bases from J, with 5 bases in between. CDR3 amino acids: CASSPGSYEQYF. DNA of the CDR3: TGTGCCAGCAGTCCCGGCTCCTACGAGCAGTACTTC.

A note on this clonotype: A junction boundary mismatches the germline segment, possibly from a read error. This rearrangement joins TRBV7-2 to TRBJ2-3, with 10 nucleotides matching TRBD1. The end of the DNA is better explained by TRBJ2-7, so the J call may be wrong. CDR3 length equals 14 residues. Per germline, CDR1 SGHTA and CDR2 FQGNSA. In nucleotides, the CDR3 is TGTGCCGGCAGACGGACAGGGGGGGTCTACGAGCAGTACTTC. This codes for CAGRRTGGVYEQYF.

At least ten counts were recorded for this clonotype. This may be a read error: a much more frequent sequence differs by one nucleotide. This chain joins TRBV28 and TRBJ2-5; 15 bases match TRBD2. Per the germline V gene, CDR1 is MDHEN and CDR2 is SYDVKM. The V and J ends lost 6 bases and 11 bases, in that order; junction bases with no gene match: 10. CDR3 length equals 15 residues. The chain's CDR3 is CASRGTSGGYNEQYF. In DNA, the CDR3 is TGTGCCAGCAGGGGGACTAGCGGGGGGTACAATGAGCAGTACTTC.

This clonotype was counted once. The chain is built from TRBV15 and TRBJ2-1; TRBD1 matches 7 bases. The ends lost 2 bases at V and 10 bases at J; junction bases unmatched: 8. The CDR3 covers 14 residues. The germline CDR1 and CDR2 sequences are LNHNV and YYDKDF (reference sequence). DNA for the CDR3: TGTGCCACCAGCAGACAGACAGGGTTTTACGAGCAGTTCTTC. It translates to CATSRQTGFYEQFF.

The chain is built from TRBV11-2 and TRBJ2-5, with D maybe TRBD2 (7 bases). V dropped 6 bases and J dropped 2 bases, with 16 bases sitting between them. Germline V gives CDR1 SGHAT, CDR2 FQNNGV. This CDR3 has 15 amino acids. The CDR3: CASRRGGGPQETQYF. Here the CDR3 DNA reads TGTGCCAGCAGGAGAGGGGGGGGGCCACAAGAGACCCAGTACTTC.

This clonotype showed up just a few times. The CDR3 carries no conserved terminal phenylalanine or tryptophan, so it likely arises from a read error. It is unclear where the CDR3 begins or ends on the DNA, so no DNA is shown, and the CDR3 is as TCRdb lists it. This rearrangement joins TRBV7-2 to TRBJ2-6; the table calls TRBD2, which could not be checked here. The CDR3 has 17 residues if both end residues are counted. Germline V lookup: CDR1 SGHTA, CDR2 FQGNSA. CDR3: CASSSRTSVSYEQYFGA.

This clonotype has just one count. This rearrangement joins TRBV28 to TRBJ2-4, with TRBD1 as a possible D gene (5 bases). The end of the DNA fits TRBJ2-7 better, so the J call may be wrong. The CDR3 is made up of 12 amino acids. The germline V gene encodes CDR1 MDHEN and CDR2 SYDVKM. The CDR3 DNA follows: TGTGCCAGCAGTTTCTACAGGTACGAGCAGTACTTC. It codes for CASSFYRYEQYF.

This chain links TRBV7-2 with TRBJ2-5, with TRBD1 identical over 8 bases. The J call may be in error: the DNA end matches TRBJ2-7 better. The length of the CDR3 is 16 residues. Germline CDR1 reads SGHTA; CDR2 reads FQGNSA. Here the CDR3 reads CASSHDGAGGRYEQYF. The CDR3 DNA follows: TGTGCCAGCAGCCATGATGGGGCAGGGGGCAGGTACGAGCAGTACTTC.

The chain recombines TRBV6-1 with TRBJ1-5, with 10 positions matching TRBD1. V lost 5 bases and J lost 5; bases outside the gene matches: 3. CDR3 length: 14 residues. The V gene's germline CDR1 is MNHNS and CDR2 SASEGT. The CDR3 protein is CASSPGQGYQPQHF. The CDR3 region has the DNA TGTGCCAGCAGTCCGGGACAGGGGTATCAGCCCCAGCATTTT.

The chain links TRBV9 to TRBJ1-5; no definite D call. The CDR3 covers 15 residues. Germline V gene lookup returns CDR1 SGDLS and CDR2 YYNGEE. V lost 0 bases, J lost 7 bases, and 14 bases lay in between. The DNA for the CDR3 is TGTGCCAGCAGCGTAGATGGAGTCCGGGCCCAGCCCCAGCATTTT. This translates into CASSVDGVRAQPQHF.

In this sample, this clonotype is medium-sized. The chain has TRBV5-6 and TRBJ2-2; no clear D gene. The V end was cut by 2 bases, the J end by 3 bases, with 8 bases between. CDR1 is SGHDT, CDR2 YYEEEE, per germline. The CDR3 loop spans 14 amino acids. The CDR3 spells CASSFQSYTGELFF. In DNA, the CDR3 is TGTGCCAGCAGCTTCCAAAGTTACACCGGGGAGCTGTTTTTT.

The rearrangement links TRBV11-1 to TRBJ2-1, with a possible D match to TRBD1 (5 bases). The last part of the DNA fits TRBJ2-7 better; the J call may be wrong. The germline V gene encodes CDR1 SGHAT and CDR2 FQDESV (reference sequence). This CDR3 has 13 amino acids. This chain's CDR3 is CASSRRQLYEQYF. The CDR3 nucleotides read TGTGCCAGCAGCCGCCGACAGCTCTACGAGCAGTACTTC.

The CDR3 sequence: CASSLSGYNEQFF. In DNA form, the CDR3 reads TGTGCCAGCAGCTTGAGCGGTTACAATGAGCAGTTCTTC. The rearrangement joins TRBV11-3 to TRBJ2-7, with TRBD2 as a possible D gene (5 bases). Gene TRBJ2-1 matches the end of the DNA better, so the J call may be wrong. Germline values: CDR1 SGHNT, CDR2 YENEEA. The CDR3 is made up of 13 amino acids.

This clonotype was counted many times. A much larger clone lies a single base off, so this may be a read error. In nucleotides, the CDR3 is TGTGCTAGCAGCTCCAGCGGGAGGGTAGAGACCCAGTTCTTC. Amino acid sequence: CASSSSGRVETQFF. V and J are TRBV7-7 and TRBJ2-5; 10 nucleotides match TRBD2. The closer fit of TRBJ2-1 to the DNA end suggests the J call may be wrong. This CDR3 is built from 14 residues. Germline CDR1 is SSHAT and CDR2 is FNYEAQ (reference sequence).

This clonotype was seen many times. The V gene is TRBV5-4, the J gene TRBJ2-5; 9 bases match TRBD1. Germline values: CDR1 SGHNT, CDR2 YYREEE (reference sequence). The V gene end was trimmed by 4 bases and the J gene end by 5 bases; junction bases not matched to a gene: 9. CDR3 length: 15 residues. The CDR3 region is CASSATTGGEETQYF. The CDR3 coding sequence is TGTGCCAGCAGCGCCACGACAGGGGGTGAGGAGACCCAGTACTTC.

This clonotype is medium-sized in the sample. The chain carries TRBV7-9 and TRBJ1-6; 9 positions match TRBD1. CDR1 is SEHNR and CDR2 is FQNEAQ in the germline V gene (reference sequence). V lost 5 bases and J lost 8; bases outside the gene matches: 7. This CDR3 is built from 15 residues. The DNA of the CDR3 is TGTGCCAGCAGCGAAAGGTGGACAGGGGATTCACCCCTCCACTTT. It yields the protein CASSERWTGDSPLHF.

The chain is built from TRBV7-6 and TRBJ2-3; D is perhaps TRBD2 (6 bases). V lost 0 bases and J lost 3, with 7 bases in between. The CDR3 covers 14 residues. Germline V gene sequence: CDR1 SGHVS, CDR2 FNYEAQ. The DNA for the CDR3 is TGTGCCAGCAGCTTAGCTAGCGGTACAGATACGCAGTATTTT. The encoded protein is CASSLASGTDTQYF.

Relative to its sample, this clonotype is medium-sized (0.01 to 0.1%). The chain has TRBV11-2 and TRBJ2-7, with 9 bases fitting TRBD1. The CDR3 runs 17 residues. J lost 1 base, V lost 2 bases, and 9 bases had no gene match. Germline V CDR1 and CDR2: SGHAT, FQNNGV. The CDR3 sequence is CASSLYPRGQGSYEQYF. The CDR3 bases are TGTGCCAGCAGCTTATATCCCAGGGGACAGGGATCCTACGAGCAGTACTTC.

A few counts support this clonotype. The J gene is TRBJ2-2, the V gene TRBV10-3, with a tentative D call TRBD2 (5 bases). The CDR3 totals 14 residues. Germline V CDR1 and CDR2: ENHRY, SYGVKD. The germline V and J ends were trimmed by 4 bases and 6 bases, with 12 bases remaining between them. CDR3 region: CAISGQSGAGELFF. The CDR3 nucleotides read TGTGCCATCAGTGGTCAGTCCGGGGCCGGGGAGCTGTTTTTT.

To note about this clonotype: As the CDR3 is not closed by the conserved phenylalanine or tryptophan, this likely results from a read error. It is unclear where the CDR3 begins or ends on the DNA, so no DNA is shown, and the CDR3 is as TCRdb lists it. This chain links TRBV7-2 with TRBJ2-5; the table's D gene call, TRBD2, was not cross checked with the DNA. The germline gives CDR1 SGHTA, CDR2 FQGNSA. The CDR3 sequence runs 16 residues, both termini included. This CDR3 is CASGVGLYNSPLHFGN.

This rearrangement joins TRBV24-1 to TRBJ2-3, with 12 bases aligning to TRBD1. With V trimmed by 4 bases and J by 5 bases, 6 bases remained unmatched. The V gene's germline CDR1 is KGHDR and CDR2 SFDVKD. CDR3 size: 16 residues. The CDR3 sequence is CATSDRDRGQGDTQYF. The DNA of the CDR3 is TGTGCCACCAGTGACCGGGACAGGGGGCAGGGAGATACGCAGTATTTT.

On this clonotype: This may come from a read error, since a much larger clone is one base off. The CDR3, as DNA: TGTGACAGCAGCAACCGGGACAGGGGTTCACCCCTCCACTTT. Protein product: CDSSNRDRGSPLHF. The V gene is TRBV27, the J gene TRBJ1-6; 10 nucleotides line up with TRBD1. Germline V gene sequence: CDR1 MNHEY, CDR2 SMNVEV (reference sequence). The CDR3 covers 14 residues.